Following are 27 T cell receptor beta chains from one sample sequenced in a study of cytomegalovirus exposure and HLA in healthy donors. The PCR ran on 60 Vbeta and 13 Jbeta primers. Measured with immunoSEQ multiplex PCR; TCRdb has only the in-frame clones, and not every one. This table holds roughly 150,000 clones, around four fifths found once. The sequenced sample was PBMCs. The source is a woman younger than 35 in good health and CMV-seronegative.

This chain links TRBV19 with TRBJ1-1, with D possibly being TRBD1 (5 bases). V shed 1 base and J shed 8 bases, with 11 bases lying between them. This CDR3 comprises 13 residues. Germline assignment: CDR1 LNHDA and CDR2 SQIVND (reference sequence). CDR3 sequence: CASSIGGRGEAFF. The CDR3 DNA reads TGTGCCAGTAGTATAGGGGGACGGGGGGAAGCTTTCTTT.

The CDR3 bases are TGTGCCTGGAGTGTAGGAGCGGGCACAGATACGCAGTATTTT. Its protein is CAWSVGAGTDTQYF. The chain has TRBV30 and TRBJ2-3, with D tentatively TRBD2 (5 bases). Per the germline V gene, CDR1 is GTSNPN and CDR2 is SVGIG (reference sequence). Trimming stripped 0 bases from V and 1 base from J, with 8 bases between. The CDR3 consists of 14 residues.

J is TRBJ2-1 and V is TRBV19; 10 bases match TRBD2. Germline-derived CDR1 and CDR2 are LNHDA and SQIVND (reference sequence). Germline trimming cut 3 bases from V and 5 bases from J; bases unmatched to any gene: 4. The CDR3 sequence is 15 residues long. Here the CDR3 DNA reads TGTGCCAGTAGTATGCTTGGACTAGCGGACAATGAGCAGTTCTTC. It encodes CASSMLGLADNEQFF.

The gene calls are TRBV5-1 and TRBJ1-1, with D maybe TRBD1 (5 bases). CDR3 length: 15 amino acids. CDR1 and CDR2 from the germline V gene are SGHRS and YFSETQ. V was pared by 5 bases and J by 3 bases, with 17 bases between. The CDR3 is CASRPWQGTYTEAFF. CDR3 nucleotides: TGCGCCAGCAGGCCCTGGCAGGGAACGTACACTGAAGCTTTCTTT.

J is TRBJ1-5 and V is TRBV11-2; 8 bases align to TRBD1. Germline CDR1 and CDR2: SGHAT and FQNNGV. The J segment lost 4 bases and the V segment lost 5 bases, leaving 7 bases of the junction unmatched. There are 15 residues in the CDR3. As DNA, the CDR3 is TGTGCCAGCAGCCCACGGACAGGGAAAAATCAGCCCCAGCATTTT. Translation: CASSPRTGKNQPQHF.

V gene TRBV18 combines with J gene TRBJ1-1; no reliable D call. V was cut by 3 bases and J by 4 bases, with 12 bases left in between. Germline CDR1 KGHSH, CDR2 LQKENI. The CDR3 totals 14 residues. The CDR3, as DNA: TGTGCCAGCTCACCGGAGCGCGGTAGCACTGAAGCTTTCTTT. This translates into CASSPERGSTEAFF.

This clone was recorded once. One end of the junction varies from germline; a read error may be responsible. The V and J genes are TRBV6-6 and TRBJ1-3, with D possibly TRBD1 on 6 matching bases. The CDR3 loop spans 13 amino acids. Germline CDR1 is MNHNY and CDR2 is SVGAGI (reference sequence). In DNA form, the CDR3 reads TGTGCCAGCAGTTACCTCGCAGGGGCAAAATCAGGTTTC. This translates into CASSYLAGAKSGF.

The V and J genes are TRBV5-5 and TRBJ1-1; D might be TRBD1 (6 bases). V was clipped by 3 bases and J by 8 bases, with 20 bases between them. Germline V lookup: CDR1 SGHKS, CDR2 YYEKEE (reference sequence). The CDR3 is made up of 15 amino acids. CDR3: CASSSPRDTQLEAFF. The CDR3 DNA reads TGTGCCAGCAGCTCTCCCCGGGACACGCAATTGGAAGCTTTCTTT.

This rearrangement joins TRBV18 to TRBJ2-7, with 10 bases lining up with TRBD1. CDR3 length: 15 residues. The V gene end was trimmed by 6 bases and the J gene end by 3 bases; junction bases not matched to a gene: 8. Germline loops: CDR1 KGHSH, CDR2 LQKENI. As DNA, the CDR3 is TGTGCCAGCTCCCGCGCCGGGACAGGGGACTACGAGCAGTACTTC. Protein product: CASSRAGTGDYEQYF. The entire variable domain, with the rest obtained from reference TRBV18 and TRBJ2-7, is as follows: NAGVMQNPRHLVRRRGQEARLRCSPMKGHSHVYWYRQLPEEGLKFMVYLQKENIIDESGMPKERFSAEFPKEGPSILRIQQVVRGDSAAYFCASSRAGTGDYEQYFGPGTRLTVT.

This chain links TRBV19 with TRBJ2-6, with 9 bases matching TRBD1. Germline V CDR1 and CDR2: LNHDA, SQIVND (reference sequence). V was pared by 6 bases and J by 0 bases, with 9 bases of the junction left unmatched. The CDR3 runs to 18 residues. This chain's CDR3 is CASSAQGALNSGANVLTF. The CDR3 region has the DNA TGTGCCAGTAGCGCACAGGGGGCGCTGAACTCTGGGGCCAACGTCCTGACTTTC.

V usage is TRBV19 and J usage is TRBJ1-1; weak D call: TRBD1 (6 bases). Trimming cost V 3 bases and J 4 bases, with 12 bases left between them. CDR1 is LNHDA, CDR2 SQIVND, per germline (reference sequence). This CDR3 region has 14 residues. This chain's CDR3 is CASSIRRTATEAFF. In DNA, the CDR3 is TGTGCCAGTAGTATCCGAAGGACAGCCACTGAAGCTTTCTTT.

The V and J genes are TRBV7-2 and TRBJ2-1; 7 nucleotides match TRBD1. This CDR3 has 13 amino acids. V dropped 4 bases and J dropped 4; count of bases not matched to a gene: 1. Germline CDR1 is SGHTA and CDR2 is FQGNSA. The CDR3 DNA is TGTGCCAGCAGCTGGGGACAGTACAATGAGCAGTTCTTC. This gives the protein CASSWGQYNEQFF.

This chain uses TRBV5-1 with TRBJ1-4; 9 bases line up with TRBD1. In germline, CDR1 is SGHRS, CDR2 YFSETQ. Unmatched junction bases numbered 5, after V lost 6 bases and J lost 5 bases. This CDR3 region has 14 residues. CDR3 amino acids: CASTKGQGNEKLFF. The CDR3, as DNA: TGCGCCAGCACGAAGGGACAGGGCAATGAAAAACTGTTTTTT.

V usage is TRBV10-2 and J usage is TRBJ2-2, with 9 bases identical to TRBD1. V dropped 6 bases and J dropped 6; count of bases not matched to a gene: 5. This CDR3 contains 14 residues. The germline gives CDR1 WSHSY, CDR2 SAAADI. CDR3 protein: CASRKGTGSGELFF. The CDR3, as DNA: TGCGCCAGCAGGAAGGGGACAGGGTCCGGGGAGCTGTTTTTT.

This clone was detected only once. The J gene is TRBJ2-1, the V gene TRBV4-2; D is undetermined. The CDR3 length is 13 residues. Trimming removed 0 bases from V and 7 bases from J, with 7 bases in between. The germline gives CDR1 LGHNA, CDR2 YNFKEQ. The CDR3 here is CASSQDEVNEQFF. CDR3 DNA sequence: TGTGCCAGCAGCCAAGACGAGGTGAATGAGCAGTTCTTC.

DNA of the CDR3: TGTGCCAGCAGTCCTGGGCCCTATGGCTACACCTTC. It codes for CASSPGPYGYTF. The chain links TRBV27 to TRBJ1-2; no firm D call. The germline V and J ends were trimmed by 5 bases and 4 bases, with 8 bases remaining between them. The germline V gene encodes CDR1 MNHEY and CDR2 SMNVEV (reference sequence). The CDR3 sequence is 12 residues long.

The gene calls are TRBV30 and TRBJ1-2; 8 bases agree with TRBD1. The CDR3 sequence is 15 residues long. Germline V CDR1 and CDR2: GTSNPN, SVGIG (reference sequence). With 0 bases clipped from V and 8 bases from J, the junction kept 11 bases outside the gene matches. The chain's CDR3 is CAWSVTPGQGSGYTF. The CDR3 region has the DNA TGTGCCTGGAGTGTCACTCCCGGACAGGGTAGCGGCTACACCTTC.

The chain recombines TRBV10-2 with TRBJ1-1, with a possible D match to TRBD1 (6 bases). Germline CDR1 and CDR2: WSHSY and SAAADI. This CDR3 has 13 amino acids. V lost 6 bases and J lost 1, with 9 bases in between. CDR3: CASSLQGNTEAFF. The CDR3 nucleotides are TGCGCCAGCAGCCTACAGGGGAACACTGAAGCTTTCTTT.

For the CDR3, the DNA is TGTGCCAGCGCCCTCCCCGGGACAGGGGGCGCGGGGAAACTGTTTTTT. Translation: CASALPGTGGAGKLFF. V usage is TRBV5-5 and J usage is TRBJ1-4; 12 bases align to TRBD1. This CDR3 is built from 16 residues. Germline CDR1 reads SGHKS; CDR2 reads YYEKEE (reference sequence). The trim removed 7 bases at V and 11 bases at J, leaving 15 bases unmatched.

The chain couples TRBV11-3 to TRBJ1-2; D perhaps matches TRBD1 (5 bases). This CDR3 has 14 amino acids. Germline V gene lookup returns CDR1 SGHNT and CDR2 YENEEA. V was clipped by 5 bases and J by 4 bases, with 14 bases between them. The chain's CDR3 is CASSTWGEAYGYTF. In DNA form, the CDR3 reads TGTGCCAGCAGCACGTGGGGGGAAGCCTATGGCTACACCTTC.

The V gene is TRBV5-1, the J gene TRBJ2-1; no definite D call. Germline V lookup: CDR1 SGHRS, CDR2 YFSETQ. V was cut by 5 bases and J by 4 bases, with 10 bases left in between. The CDR3 totals 13 residues. The CDR3 nucleotides read TGCGCCAGCAGTTCGGTTAGTTACAATGAGCAGTTCTTC. It specifies CASSSVSYNEQFF. The full variable domain, rest sourced from reference TRBV5-1 and TRBJ2-1, is KAGVTQTPRYLIKTRGQQVTLSCSPISGHRSVSWYQQTPGQGLQFLFEYFSETQRNKGNFPGRFSGRQFSNSRSEMNVSTLELGDSALYLCASSSVSYNEQFFGPGTRLTVL.

The chain combines TRBV6-1 with TRBJ1-1; the D is unclear. Looked up from germline, CDR1 is MNHNS and CDR2 is SASEGT. V gave up 8 bases and J gave up 4 bases, with 20 bases separating them. The CDR3 loop spans 15 amino acids. CDR3 DNA sequence: TGTGCCAGCGGTGGAGGGTCGGGAGGTCTCACTGAAGCTTTCTTT. Its protein is CASGGGSGGLTEAFF.

The gene calls are TRBV28 and TRBJ2-5, with 7 bases matching TRBD2. The CDR3 length is 15 residues. Germline loops: CDR1 MDHEN, CDR2 SYDVKM. With V trimmed by 6 bases and J by 7 bases, 14 bases remained unmatched. The CDR3 protein is CASSYGGGVLGTQYF. Written as DNA, the CDR3 is TGTGCCAGCAGCTACGGTGGGGGGGTCCTCGGGACCCAGTACTTC.

The gene calls are TRBV7-2 and TRBJ1-5; D is unclear. CDR1 SGHTA and CDR2 FQGNSA come from the germline V gene. CDR3 length equals 12 residues. V lost 1 base, J lost 7 bases, and 5 bases lay in between. The CDR3 sequence: CASSLGIQPQHF. The CDR3 DNA reads TGTGCCAGCAGCTTAGGTATCCAGCCCCAGCATTTT.

The chain links TRBV7-2 to TRBJ2-2; perhaps TRBD2 as D (6 bases). There are 17 residues in the CDR3. The V gene's germline CDR1 is SGHTA and CDR2 FQGNSA. V shed 2 bases and J shed 0 bases, with 13 bases lying between them. In DNA, the CDR3 is TGTGCCAGCAGCTTACCGGGACTGGGAACGAACACCGGGGAGCTGTTTTTT. The encoded protein is CASSLPGLGTNTGELFF.

This chain uses TRBV11-2 with TRBJ1-1; no clear D gene. Germline values: CDR1 SGHAT, CDR2 FQNNGV. CDR3 length: 13 amino acids. Trimming cost V 5 bases and J 3 bases, with 10 bases left between them. The CDR3 coding sequence is TGTGCCAGCAGCCTACGATCGGACACTGAAGCTTTCTTT. It is translated as CASSLRSDTEAFF.

The rearrangement joins TRBV7-9 to TRBJ2-3, with D hard to call. Trimming took 8 bases from V and 2 from J, leaving 11 bases between them. Germline CDR1 reads SEHNR; CDR2 reads FQNEAQ (reference sequence). This CDR3 is built from 13 residues. The CDR3 nucleotides are TGTGCCAGCTTTGGGCATACCACAGATACGCAGTATTTT. Its translation: CASFGHTTDTQYF.